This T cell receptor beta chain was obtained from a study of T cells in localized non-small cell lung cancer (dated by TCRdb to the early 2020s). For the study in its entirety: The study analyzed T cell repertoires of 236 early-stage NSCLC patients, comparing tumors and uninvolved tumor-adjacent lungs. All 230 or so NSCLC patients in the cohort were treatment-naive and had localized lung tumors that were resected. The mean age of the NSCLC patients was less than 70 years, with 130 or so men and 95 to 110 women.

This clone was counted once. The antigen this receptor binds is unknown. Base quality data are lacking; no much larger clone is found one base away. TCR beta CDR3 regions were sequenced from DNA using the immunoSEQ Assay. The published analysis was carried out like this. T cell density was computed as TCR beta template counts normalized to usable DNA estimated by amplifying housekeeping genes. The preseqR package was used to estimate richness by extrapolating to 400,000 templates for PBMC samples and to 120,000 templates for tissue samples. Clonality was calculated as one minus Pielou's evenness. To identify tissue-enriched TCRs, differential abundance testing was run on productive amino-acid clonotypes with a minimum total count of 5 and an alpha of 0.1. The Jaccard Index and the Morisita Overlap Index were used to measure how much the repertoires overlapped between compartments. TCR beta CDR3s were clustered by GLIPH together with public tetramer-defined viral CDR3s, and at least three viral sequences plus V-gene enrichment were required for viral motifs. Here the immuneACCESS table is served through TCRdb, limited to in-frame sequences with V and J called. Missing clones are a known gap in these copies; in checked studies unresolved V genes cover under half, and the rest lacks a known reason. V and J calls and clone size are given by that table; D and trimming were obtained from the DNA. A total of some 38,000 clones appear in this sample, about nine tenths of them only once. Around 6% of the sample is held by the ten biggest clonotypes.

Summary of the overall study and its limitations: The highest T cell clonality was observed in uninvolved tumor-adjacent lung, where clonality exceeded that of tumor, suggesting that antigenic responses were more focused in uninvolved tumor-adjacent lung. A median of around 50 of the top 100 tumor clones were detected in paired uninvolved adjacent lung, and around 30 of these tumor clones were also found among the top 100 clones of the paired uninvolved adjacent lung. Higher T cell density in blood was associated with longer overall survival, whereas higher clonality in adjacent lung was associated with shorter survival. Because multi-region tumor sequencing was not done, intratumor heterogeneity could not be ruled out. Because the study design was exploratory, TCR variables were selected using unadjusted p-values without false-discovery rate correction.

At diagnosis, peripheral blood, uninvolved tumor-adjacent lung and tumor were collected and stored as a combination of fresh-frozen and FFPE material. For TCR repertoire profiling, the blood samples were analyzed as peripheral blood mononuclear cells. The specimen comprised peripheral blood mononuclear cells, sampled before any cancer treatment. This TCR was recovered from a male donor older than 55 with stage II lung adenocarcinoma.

The DNA reads as follows: TGTGCCAGCAGCTCCCCTAATAATTCACCCCTCCACTTT. Translation gives CASSSPNNSPLHF. The V and J genes are TRBV7-9 and TRBJ1-6, with no confident D gene call. The CDR3 runs 13 amino acids, cysteine and phenylalanine included. Kept here is only the CDR3 DNA, which spans 39 bases and is read in frame from base 1. CDR1 and CDR2 were assigned from the germline V gene (reference sequence) as SEHNR and FQNEAQ. V is clipped by 4 bases and J by 5 bases, and the sequence between their germline boundaries is 6 bases long.